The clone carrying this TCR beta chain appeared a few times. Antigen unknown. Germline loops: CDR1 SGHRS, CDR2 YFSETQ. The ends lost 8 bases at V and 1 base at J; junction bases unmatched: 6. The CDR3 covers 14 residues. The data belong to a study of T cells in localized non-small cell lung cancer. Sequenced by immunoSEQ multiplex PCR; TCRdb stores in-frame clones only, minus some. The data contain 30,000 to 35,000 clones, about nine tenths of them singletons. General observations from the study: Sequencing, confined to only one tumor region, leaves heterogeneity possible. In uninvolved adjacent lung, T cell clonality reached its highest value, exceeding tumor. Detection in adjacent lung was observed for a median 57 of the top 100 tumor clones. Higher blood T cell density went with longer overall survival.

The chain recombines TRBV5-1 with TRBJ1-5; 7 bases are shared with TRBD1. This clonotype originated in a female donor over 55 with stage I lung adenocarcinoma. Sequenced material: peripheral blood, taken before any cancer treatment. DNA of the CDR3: TGCGCCAGGACTTTGACAGGGAGCAATCAGCCCCAGCATTTT. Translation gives CARTLTGSNQPQHF.